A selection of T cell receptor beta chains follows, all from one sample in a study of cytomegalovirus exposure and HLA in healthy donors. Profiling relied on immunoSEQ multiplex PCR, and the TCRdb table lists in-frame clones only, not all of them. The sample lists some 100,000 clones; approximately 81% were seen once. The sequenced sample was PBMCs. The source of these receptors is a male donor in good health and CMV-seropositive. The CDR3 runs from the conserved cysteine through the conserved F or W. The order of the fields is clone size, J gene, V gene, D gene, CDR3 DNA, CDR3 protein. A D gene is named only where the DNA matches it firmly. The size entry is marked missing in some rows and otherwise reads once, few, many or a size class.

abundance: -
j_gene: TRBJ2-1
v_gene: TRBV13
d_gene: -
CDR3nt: TGTGCCAGCAGAGGGGTGGAATTCGGAAATGAGCAGTTCTTC
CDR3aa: CASRGVEFGNEQFF

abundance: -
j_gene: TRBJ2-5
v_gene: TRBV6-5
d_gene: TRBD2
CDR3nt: TGTGCCAGCAGAAGGACTAGCGGAAGACAAGAGACCCAGTACTTC
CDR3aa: CASRRTSGRQETQYF

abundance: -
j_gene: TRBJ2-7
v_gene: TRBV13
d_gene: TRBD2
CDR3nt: TGTGCCAGCAGCCTACAGGGACTAGCGGGGGGCCCCGGCGAGCAGTACTTC
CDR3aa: CASSLQGLAGGPGEQYF

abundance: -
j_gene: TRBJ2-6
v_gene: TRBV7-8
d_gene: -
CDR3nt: TGTGCCAGCAGCCGTAGTCAGAGGAATACTGGGGCCAACGTCCTGACTTTC
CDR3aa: CASSRSQRNTGANVLTF

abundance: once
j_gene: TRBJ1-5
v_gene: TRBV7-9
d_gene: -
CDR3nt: TGTGCCAGCAGCTTAGGCGGGGTAGGACAGCCCCAGCATTTT
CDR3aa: CASSLGGVGQPQHF

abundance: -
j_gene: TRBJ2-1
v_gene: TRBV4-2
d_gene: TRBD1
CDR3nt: TGTGCCAGCAGCCTCTCCGGGACAGGGAGCTCCTACAATGAGCAGTTCTTC
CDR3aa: CASSLSGTGSSYNEQFF

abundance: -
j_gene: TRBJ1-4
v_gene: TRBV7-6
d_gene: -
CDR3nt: TGTGCCAGCAGCCCACAAACCCAAGGGAGGGAAAAACTGTTTTTT
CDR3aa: CASSPQTQGREKLFF

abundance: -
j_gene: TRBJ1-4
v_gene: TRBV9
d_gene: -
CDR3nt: TGTGCCAGCAGCGGCGGAGCTGCAACTAATGAAAAACTGTTTTTT
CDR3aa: CASSGGAATNEKLFF

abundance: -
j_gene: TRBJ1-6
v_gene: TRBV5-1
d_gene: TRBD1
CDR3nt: TGCGCCAGCAGCATCGGACAGGGGCGTAATTCACCCCTCCACTTT
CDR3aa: CASSIGQGRNSPLHF

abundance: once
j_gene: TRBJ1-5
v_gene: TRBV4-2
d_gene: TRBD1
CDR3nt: TGTGCCAGCAGCCAACGGGACAGGGGGCAGCCCCAGCATTTT
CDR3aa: CASSQRDRGQPQHF

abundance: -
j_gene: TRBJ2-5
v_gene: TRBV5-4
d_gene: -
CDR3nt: TGTGCCAGCAGCTTTAGCAGTTATCAAGAGACCCAGTACTTC
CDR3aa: CASSFSSYQETQYF

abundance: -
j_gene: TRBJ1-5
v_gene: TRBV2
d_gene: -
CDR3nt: TGTGCCAGCGGGGGGGACGAGTATCAGCCCCAGCATTTT
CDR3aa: CASGGDEYQPQHF

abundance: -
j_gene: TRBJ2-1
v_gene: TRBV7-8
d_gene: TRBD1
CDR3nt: TGTGCCAGCAGTTATCGGGACAGGGGTTACAATGAGCAGTTCTTC
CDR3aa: CASSYRDRGYNEQFF

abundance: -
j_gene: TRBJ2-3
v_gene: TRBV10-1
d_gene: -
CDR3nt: TGCGCCAGCGGATGGGACCGGGACACCGAAGCCGATACGCAGTATTTT
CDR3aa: CASGWDRDTEADTQYF

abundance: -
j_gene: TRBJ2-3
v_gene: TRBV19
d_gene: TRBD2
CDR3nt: TGTGCCAGTAGTATTACTAGCGGGGGGGCCGTAGATACGCAGTATTTT
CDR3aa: CASSITSGGAVDTQYF

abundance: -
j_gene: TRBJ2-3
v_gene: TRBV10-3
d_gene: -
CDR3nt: TGTGCCGTACAGGTTGTCCCTAGCACAGATACGCAGTATTTT
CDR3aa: CAVQVVPSTDTQYF

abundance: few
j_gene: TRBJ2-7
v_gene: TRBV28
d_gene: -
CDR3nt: TGTGCCAGCAGTTTTGCCAGGGTTCGGCAGTACTTC
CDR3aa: CASSFARVRQYF

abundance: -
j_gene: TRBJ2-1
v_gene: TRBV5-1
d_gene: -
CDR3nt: TGCGCCAGCAGCTTGGGGGACACAGGGCCTCCCTACAATGAGCAGTTCTTC
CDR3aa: CASSLGDTGPPYNEQFF

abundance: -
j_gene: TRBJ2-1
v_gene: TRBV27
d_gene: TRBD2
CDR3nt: TGTGCCAGCAGTTTAGCGGGGGGGCTATACAATGAGCAGTTCTTC
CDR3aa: CASSLAGGLYNEQFF

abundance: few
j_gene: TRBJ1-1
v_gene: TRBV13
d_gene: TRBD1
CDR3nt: TGTGCCAGCGACAACCGGGACAGGGGGCCTGAAGCTTTCTTT
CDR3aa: CASDNRDRGPEAFF

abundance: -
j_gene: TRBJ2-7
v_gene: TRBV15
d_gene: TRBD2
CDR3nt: TGTGCCACCAGCAGAGGACTAGCGGGGGGGTCCGACGAGCAGTACTTC
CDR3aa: CATSRGLAGGSDEQYF

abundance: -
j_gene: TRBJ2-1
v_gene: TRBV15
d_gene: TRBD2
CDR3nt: TGTGCCACCAGCAGGGGACTAGCGGGCAATGAGCAGTTCTTC
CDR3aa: CATSRGLAGNEQFF

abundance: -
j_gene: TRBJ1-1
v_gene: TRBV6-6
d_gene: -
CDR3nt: TGTGCCAGCAGCCCCCAGGGGAGAACTGAAGCTTTCTTT
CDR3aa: CASSPQGRTEAFF

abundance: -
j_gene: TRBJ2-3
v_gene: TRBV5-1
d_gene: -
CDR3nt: TGCGCCAGCAGCACAAGCCCTAGAGATACGCAGTATTTT
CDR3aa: CASSTSPRDTQYF

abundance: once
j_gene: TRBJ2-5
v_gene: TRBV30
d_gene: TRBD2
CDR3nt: TGTGCCTGGAGCGACCAGCCTCCTAGCGGGGGGCGAAGAGGGACCCAGTACTTC
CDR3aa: CAWSDQPPSGGRRGTQYF

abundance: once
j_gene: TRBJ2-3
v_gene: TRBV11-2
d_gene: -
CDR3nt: TGTGCCAGCAGCTTAATGGAGGAAGATACGCAGTATTTT
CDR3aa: CASSLMEEDTQYF

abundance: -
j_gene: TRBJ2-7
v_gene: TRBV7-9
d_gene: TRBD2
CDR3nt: TGTGCCAGCACCCCCCGGGGGGGGAGCGAGCAGTACTTC
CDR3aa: CASTPRGGSEQYF

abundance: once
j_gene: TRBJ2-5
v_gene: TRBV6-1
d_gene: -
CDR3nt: TGTGCCAGCAGTGAAGCGGGGCAAGGGACCCAGTACTTC
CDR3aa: CASSEAGQGTQYF